This passage covers 25 T cell receptor beta chains from one sample sequenced in a study of blood T cell repertoires in COVID-19. Assay: immunoSEQ multiplex PCR; the TCRdb copy retains only in-frame clones and omits some. The data contain 150,000 to 200,000 clones, 88% of them singletons. Sequencing used peripheral blood. All receptors come from a man in his sixties with acute or convalescent COVID-19.

The chain recombines TRBV19 with TRBJ1-1; TRBD1 aligns across 9 bases. V shed 5 bases, J shed 0 bases, and the junction held 7 bases outside the gene matches. Germline assignment: CDR1 LNHDA and CDR2 SQIVND (reference sequence). This CDR3 spans 16 amino acids. The CDR3 here is CASSAGTGSMNTEAFF. CDR3 coding DNA: TGTGCCAGTAGTGCCGGGACAGGGTCCATGAACACTGAAGCTTTCTTT. The full variable domain, in which reference TRBV19 and TRBJ1-1 provide the parts outside the CDR3, is DGGITQSPKYLFRKEGQNVTLSCEQNLNHDAMYWYRQDPGQGLRLIYYSQIVNDFQKGDIAEGYSVSREKKESFPLTVTSAQKNPTAFYLCASSAGTGSMNTEAFFGQGTRLTVV.

This chain connects TRBV5-1 to TRBJ2-3; 9 bases align to TRBD2. Germline CDR1 and CDR2: SGHRS and YFSETQ. The CDR3 sequence is 15 residues long. V was pared by 2 bases and J by 2 bases, with 3 bases of the junction left unmatched. Here the CDR3 DNA reads TGCGCCAGCAGCTTCCTAGCGGGGCCCACAGATACGCAGTATTTT. It specifies CASSFLAGPTDTQYF.

This clone appeared a single time. CDR3 amino acids: CASRSRGLAASEQFF. The CDR3 nucleotides are TGTGCCAGCCGATCGCGGGGCCTAGCGGCGAGTGAGCAGTTCTTC. V is TRBV27 and J is TRBJ2-1; 7 nucleotides align to TRBD2. Germline-derived CDR1 and CDR2 are MNHEY and SMNVEV (reference sequence). V lost 8 bases to trimming and J lost 9 bases; unmatched junction nucleotides: 16. This CDR3 comprises 15 residues.

The chain combines TRBV6-5 with TRBJ1-1; perhaps TRBD1 as D (6 bases). V was clipped by 5 bases and J by 3 bases, with 16 bases between them. This CDR3 is built from 15 residues. Germline loops: CDR1 MNHEY, CDR2 SVGAGI. The CDR3 here is CASSRRLQGDTEAFF. The CDR3 DNA reads as TGTGCCAGCAGTCGCCGTTTACAGGGAGACACTGAAGCTTTCTTT.

This chain connects TRBV3-1 (or the pseudogene TRBV3-2) to TRBJ1-1; TRBD1 might be the D (5 bases). Germline loops: CDR1 LGHDT, CDR2 YNNKEL (reference sequence). The germline V and J ends were trimmed by 1 base and 0 bases, with 9 bases remaining between them. This CDR3 has 15 amino acids. This chain's CDR3 is CASSQVRGMNTEAFF. CDR3 nucleotides: TGTGCCAGCAGCCAAGTAAGGGGAATGAACACTGAAGCTTTCTTT.

The V call is TRBV10-3, the J call TRBJ1-5, with 7 positions matching TRBD1. V gave up 6 bases and J gave up 3 bases; unmatched junction bases: 8. The CDR3 runs to 15 residues. Germline V gene data show CDR1 as ENHRY and CDR2 as SYGVKD. As DNA, the CDR3 is TGTGCCATCAGCACAGGGGCGACCTTCAATCAGCCCCAGCATTTT. Protein sequence: CAISTGATFNQPQHF.

The chain joins TRBV7-2 to TRBJ1-4; D is unresolved. The V and J ends lost 2 bases and 5 bases respectively, with 9 bases between them. This CDR3 has 14 amino acids. Germline CDR1 reads SGHTA; CDR2 reads FQGNSA. This CDR3 reads CASSLYAENEKLFF. Here the CDR3 DNA reads TGTGCCAGCAGCTTATACGCAGAAAATGAAAAACTGTTTTTT. The whole variable domain, remainder taken from reference TRBV7-2 and TRBJ1-4, is GAGVSQSPSNKVTEKGKDVELRCDPISGHTALYWYRQSLGQGLEFLIYFQGNSAPDKSGLPSDRFSAERTGGSVSTLTIQRTQQEDSAVYLCASSLYAENEKLFFGSGTQLSVL.

This rearrangement joins TRBV24-1 to TRBJ2-1; TRBD2 aligns across 11 bases. CDR1 and CDR2 (germline): KGHDR, SFDVKD. The CDR3 is 16 residues long. The V and J ends lost 4 bases and 10 bases, in that order; junction bases with no gene match: 11. CDR3 sequence reads: CATSDFVSGGAREQFF. For the CDR3, the DNA is TGTGCCACCAGTGACTTCGTTAGCGGGGGGGCCCGCGAGCAGTTCTTC.

The V and J genes are TRBV24-1 and TRBJ1-6; TRBD1 matches at 7 bases. Germline CDR1 is KGHDR and CDR2 is SFDVKD. The CDR3 has 15 residues. The V and J ends lost 5 bases and 9 bases, in that order; junction bases with no gene match: 9. The chain's CDR3 is CATSVRQGIGSPLHF. CDR3 bases: TGTGCCACCAGTGTCAGACAGGGAATAGGTTCACCCCTCCACTTT.

This clone was observed once. The genes are TRBV24-1 and TRBJ2-3; 9 bases fit TRBD2. CDR1 KGHDR and CDR2 SFDVKD come from the germline V gene. CDR3 length: 13 residues. Trimming removed 4 bases from V and 13 bases from J; junction bases left unmatched: 8. CDR3 nucleotides: TGTGCCACCAGTGACAATCTAGCGGGGAAAGAGTATTTT. Protein sequence: CATSDNLAGKEYF.

The rearrangement uses TRBV20-1 and TRBJ1-4; TRBD1 aligns across 7 bases. The CDR3 covers 13 residues. V dropped 3 bases and J dropped 5; count of bases not matched to a gene: 3. CDR1 is DFQATT, CDR2 SNEGSKA, per germline (reference sequence). This chain's CDR3 is CSASHRGNEKLFF. In DNA form, the CDR3 reads TGCAGTGCTAGTCACAGGGGAAATGAAAAACTGTTTTTT.

The gene calls are TRBV9 and TRBJ2-3; D is unresolved. The CDR3 runs 14 residues. In germline, CDR1 is SGDLS, CDR2 YYNGEE. Between the trimmed V and J ends, which lost 4 bases and 6 bases, there was a span of 15 bases. CDR3 DNA: TGTGCCAGCAGCAGTAGTACTTTATCGGATACGCAGTATTTT. Translating gives CASSSSTLSDTQYF.

V is TRBV18 and J is TRBJ2-5, with a possible D match to TRBD1 (5 bases). The V end was cut by 0 bases, the J end by 3 bases, with 8 bases between. This CDR3 contains 14 residues. Germline V lookup: CDR1 KGHSH, CDR2 LQKENI. CDR3 nucleotide sequence: TGTGCCAGCTCACCACCAACAGGTGAAGAGACCCAGTACTTC. The encoded protein is CASSPPTGEETQYF.

V is TRBV12-3 or TRBV12-4 and J is TRBJ2-4; D perhaps matches TRBD1 (5 bases). Trimming took 8 bases from V and 8 from J, leaving 16 bases between them. The CDR3 extends over 13 amino acids. The CDR3 bases are TGTGCCAGCTCCCTGGGGCAGCTGGACATTCAGTACTTC. Its translation is CASSLGQLDIQYF.

This sequence joins TRBV18 and TRBJ2-2; D is uncertain. Germline-derived CDR1 and CDR2 are KGHSH and LQKENI. Trimming cost V 4 bases and J 1 base, with 4 bases left between them. The CDR3 runs 13 residues. This CDR3 is CASSLKNTGELFF. The CDR3 bases are TGTGCCAGCTCACTTAAGAACACCGGGGAGCTGTTTTTT.

The chain has TRBV7-8 and TRBJ1-6; TRBD1 aligns across 10 bases. This CDR3 has 17 residues. Trimming took 4 bases from V and 7 from J; bases not matched to a gene: 10. The germline V gene has CDR1 SGHVS and CDR2 FQNEAQ. CDR3 nucleotides: TGTGCCAGCAGCTACGGGGACAGGGGAACGCAAAATTCACCCCTCCACTTT. This translates into CASSYGDRGTQNSPLHF.

V gene TRBV3-1 (or the pseudogene TRBV3-2) combines with J gene TRBJ2-4, with a weak D call TRBD2 (6 bases). The CDR3 loop spans 17 amino acids. Trimming stripped 1 base from V and 1 base from J, with 14 bases between. The germline V gene encodes CDR1 LGHDT and CDR2 YNNKEL (reference sequence). The CDR3: CASSQGDWGKAKNIQYF. DNA of the CDR3: TGTGCCAGCAGCCAAGGGGACTGGGGGAAGGCCAAAAACATTCAGTACTTC.

The chain joins TRBV5-1 to TRBJ2-3; TRBD2 aligns across 9 bases. This CDR3 spans 16 amino acids. In germline, CDR1 is SGHRS, CDR2 YFSETQ. V trimming: 0 bases; J trimming: 5 bases; junction bases outside the gene matches: 7. CDR3 in DNA: TGCGCCAGCAGCTTGGTCGGCGGGGGGGCCATAGATACGCAGTATTTT. It is translated as CASSLVGGGAIDTQYF.

In this sample, this clone turned up once. The genes are TRBV19 and TRBJ1-5; 10 bases are a match to TRBD1. Trimming removed 6 bases from V and 6 bases from J; junction bases left unmatched: 5. This CDR3 spans 14 amino acids. Germline V gene sequence: CDR1 LNHDA, CDR2 SQIVND (reference sequence). The CDR3 DNA follows: TGTGCCAGTAGACCGGGACAGGGGAGTCAGCCCCAGCATTTT. Protein sequence: CASRPGQGSQPQHF. Drawing the rest from reference TRBV19 and TRBJ1-5, the complete variable domain is DGGITQSPKYLFRKEGQNVTLSCEQNLNHDAMYWYRQDPGQGLRLIYYSQIVNDFQKGDIAEGYSVSREKKESFPLTVTSAQKNPTAFYLCASRPGQGSQPQHFGDGTRLSIL.

The rearrangement links TRBV6-6 to TRBJ2-2, with 8 bases identical to TRBD2. The trim removed 5 bases at V and 0 bases at J, leaving 17 bases unmatched. Germline lookup yields CDR1 MNHNY and CDR2 SVGAGI (reference sequence). The CDR3 has 20 residues. CDR3 sequence: CASSPRPAGVIPTNTGELFF. CDR3 DNA: TGTGCCAGCAGTCCCAGACCAGCGGGAGTTATCCCTACGAACACCGGGGAGCTGTTTTTT.

CDR3 amino acids: CASSLDRANYGYTF. The CDR3 coding sequence is TGTGCCAGCAGCCTGGACAGGGCCAACTATGGCTACACCTTC. V is TRBV7-9 and J is TRBJ1-2, with 8 bases matching TRBD1. The CDR3 loop spans 14 amino acids. V was pared by 5 bases and J by 2 bases, with 4 bases of the junction left unmatched. The germline V gene encodes CDR1 SEHNR and CDR2 FQNEAQ (reference sequence).

The chain uses TRBV7-2 and TRBJ1-2, with D perhaps TRBD1 (6 bases). Trimming cost V 1 base and J 8 bases, with 17 bases left between them. CDR1 is SGHTA, CDR2 FQGNSA, per germline. This CDR3 is built from 15 residues. Written as DNA, the CDR3 is TGTGCCAGCAGCTTAGACCATACAGGGTCCGCGGGCTACACCTTC. Translating it yields CASSLDHTGSAGYTF.

The gene calls are TRBV5-8 and TRBJ1-5; D gene uncertain. Trimming took off 1 base at V and 0 bases at J, with 11 bases between the two ends. CDR1 and CDR2 from the germline V gene are SGHTS and YDEGEE. The CDR3 runs to 16 residues. The CDR3 sequence: CASSLYRSYSNQPQHF. CDR3 bases: TGTGCCAGCAGCTTGTACCGGTCTTATAGCAATCAGCCCCAGCATTTT.

The gene calls are TRBV5-1 and TRBJ1-2, with 12 positions matching TRBD1. V gave up 4 bases and J gave up 4 bases; unmatched junction bases: 8. The CDR3 has 16 residues. Germline lookup yields CDR1 SGHRS and CDR2 YFSETQ. CDR3 sequence reads: CASSPGQGATLYGYTF. CDR3 in DNA: TGCGCCAGCAGCCCGGGACAGGGGGCTACTCTCTATGGCTACACCTTC. The full variable domain, with the rest looked up from reference TRBV5-1 and TRBJ1-2, is KAGVTQTPRYLIKTRGQQVTLSCSPISGHRSVSWYQQTPGQGLQFLFEYFSETQRNKGNFPGRFSGRQFSNSRSEMNVSTLELGDSALYLCASSPGQGATLYGYTFGSGTRLTVV.

V is TRBV6-5 and J is TRBJ2-3; D possibly corresponds to TRBD2 (7 bases). This CDR3 spans 14 amino acids. Trimming left V 4 bases short and J 2 bases short, with 10 bases between. The germline V gene has CDR1 MNHEY and CDR2 SVGAGI. In nucleotides, the CDR3 is TGTGCCAGCAGTTCCCGGGGGGCCACAGATACGCAGTATTTT. Its protein is CASSSRGATDTQYF.